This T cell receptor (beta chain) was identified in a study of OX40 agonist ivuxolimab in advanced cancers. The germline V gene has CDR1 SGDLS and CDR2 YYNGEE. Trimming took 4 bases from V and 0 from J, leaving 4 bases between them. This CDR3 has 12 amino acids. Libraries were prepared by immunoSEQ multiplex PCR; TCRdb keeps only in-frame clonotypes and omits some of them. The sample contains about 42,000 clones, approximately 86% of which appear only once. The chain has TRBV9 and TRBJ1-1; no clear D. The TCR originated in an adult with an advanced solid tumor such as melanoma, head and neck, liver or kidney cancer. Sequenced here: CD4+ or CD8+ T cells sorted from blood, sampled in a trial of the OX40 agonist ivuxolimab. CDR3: CASSPLNTEAFF. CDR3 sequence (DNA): TGTGCCAGCAGCCCCTTGAACACTGAAGCTTTCTTT.